Listed below are T cell receptor beta chains from one sample, sequenced in a study of T-cell memory formation after mild COVID-19. TCRdb reprocessed the 5' RACE reads via MiXCR and lists one record per CDR3 protein. The profile shows roughly 500,000 distinct CDR3 sequences, around 21% of them singletons. Sequencing used PBMCs or a T cell subset sorted from them (not recorded which). These receptors were taken from an adult woman who had mild COVID-19 (a few samples of this study predate the infection). Cell type and time point are not known. The CDR3 runs from the conserved cysteine through the conserved F or W. D genes are given only for firm matches. Only some rows state a clone size, as once, few, many or a class for expanded clones.

TRBD2,TRBV2,TRBJ2-7,few,CASSGGTSGFYEQYF
NA,TRBV6-5,TRBJ1-1,NA,CASSRPGRRNTEAFF
TRBD1,TRBV7-9,TRBJ1-2,few,CASSSQTGGGGYTF
TRBD2,TRBV2,TRBJ2-1,few,CASSEVSGSYNEQFF
NA,TRBV4-2,TRBJ1-4,NA,CASSQTGRNEKLFF
TRBD1,TRBV24-1,TRBJ2-3,NA,CATSDGTGHTDTQYF
NA,TRBV5-1,TRBJ2-3,few,CASNGGAGITDTQYF
NA,TRBV5-5,TRBJ1-4,few,CASSLELEKLFF
TRBD2,TRBV3-1,TRBJ2-2,NA,CASSPTSGPGELFF
NA,TRBV7-9,TRBJ2-7,few,CASSSPRRQYF
NA,TRBV10-3,TRBJ1-1,few,CAITPKGPNTEAFF
NA,TRBV20-1,TRBJ1-5,few,CSARQKGKPQHF
NA,TRBV12-3/TRBV12-4,TRBJ2-7,NA,CASSPHNYEQYF
NA,TRBV7-2,TRBJ2-7,NA,CASSFTGVAYEQYF
NA,TRBV24-1,TRBJ2-7,NA,CATSDPNRAAHEQYF
NA,TRBV29-1,TRBJ2-2,NA,CSVEEEGVNTGELFF
NA,TRBV12-3/TRBV12-4,TRBJ2-3,few,CASSLAEEATDTQYF
NA,TRBV5-1,TRBJ1-6,many,CASSLADYAGSPLHF
TRBD2,TRBV24-1,TRBJ2-3,many,CATGSLTSGRTTDTQYF
TRBD2,TRBV10-3,TRBJ2-1,NA,CAISEASGRGAAYNEQFF
TRBD1,TRBV12-3/TRBV12-4,TRBJ1-1,few,CASSRDRVIGRTEAFF
TRBD1,TRBV24-1,TRBJ2-5,NA,CAIGQGPLRTQYF
NA,TRBV7-8,TRBJ2-7,NA,CASSPGRAGHEQYF
TRBD1,TRBV7-2,TRBJ1-3,NA,CASSELTGGTGNTIYF
NA,TRBV11-2,TRBJ2-1,NA,CASSSRGTTEQFF
NA,TRBV12-3/TRBV12-4,TRBJ2-2,NA,CASLSLSEGLGELFF
TRBD2,TRBV10-3,TRBJ2-1,NA,CAISEGTSGAYNEQFF
TRBD2,TRBV12-3/TRBV12-4,TRBJ2-7,few,CASRQTSGLNYEQYF
TRBD2,TRBV5-1,TRBJ2-7,few,CASAPEGGRPLEQYF